This T cell receptor (beta chain) came from a study of identifying expanded T cells in peripheral blood. Notes on the study in general: Over approximately two and four weeks, about 16 and 20 clones changed, versus approximately 1.2 between replicates.

This CDR3 is 13 amino acids long. Germline V lookup: CDR1 MNHNS, CDR2 SASEGT. TCRdb's copy holds only in-frame clones and misses some; the assay was immunoSEQ multiplex PCR. The sample holds about 86,000 clones, roughly 88% seen once. Concerning this clone itself: Its specificity is not known. At one end, the junction sequence differs from germline, possibly due to a read error.

The rearrangement links TRBV6-1 to TRBJ1-1, with D possibly TRBD1 on 6 matching bases. The source is a person aged 18 to 69 in good health. The sample comprised blood. CDR3 residues: CASPPSRGTQAFF. For the CDR3, the DNA is TGTGCCAGCCCGCCGAGCAGGGGCACTCAAGCTTTCTTT.